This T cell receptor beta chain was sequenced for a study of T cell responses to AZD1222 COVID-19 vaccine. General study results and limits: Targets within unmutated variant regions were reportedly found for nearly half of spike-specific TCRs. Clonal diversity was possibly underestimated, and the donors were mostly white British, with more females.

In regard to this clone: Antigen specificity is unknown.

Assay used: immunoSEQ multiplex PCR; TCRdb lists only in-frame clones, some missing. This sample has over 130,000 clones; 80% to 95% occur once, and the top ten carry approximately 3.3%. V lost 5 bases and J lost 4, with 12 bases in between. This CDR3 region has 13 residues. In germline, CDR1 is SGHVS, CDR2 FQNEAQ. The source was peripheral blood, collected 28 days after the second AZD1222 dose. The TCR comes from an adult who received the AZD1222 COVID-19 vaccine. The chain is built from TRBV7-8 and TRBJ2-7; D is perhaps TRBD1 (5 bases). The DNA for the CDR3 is TGTGCCAGCAGCCTGGACACATTATACGAGCAGTACTTC. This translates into CASSLDTLYEQYF.